Described below is a single TCR beta chain sequence and its context. Its antigen is undetermined. With 6 bases removed from V and 7 bases from J, the gap between germline ends came to 12 bases. The CDR3 length is 13 residues. The germline gives CDR1 MNHEY, CDR2 SVGAGI. The data are from a study of tumor-infiltrating lymphocytes in localized non-small cell lung cancer. Assay: immunoSEQ multiplex PCR; the TCRdb copy retains only in-frame clones and omits some. Among approximately 15,000 clones listed, approximately 80% were seen once. Study findings and constraints: Technical variation could not be separated from intratumor heterogeneity here. Tumors had more T cell infiltration than uninvolved lung, per TCRbeta sequencing and CD3 counts.

The TCR originated in a human donor with non-small cell lung cancer. The sequencing sample was made of uninvolved lung tissue not adjacent to the tumor. V gene TRBV6-5 combines with J gene TRBJ1-4; the D gene is possibly TRBD1 (5 bases). In nucleotides, the CDR3 is TGTGCCAGCAGACGGGACTCGTCTGAAAAACTGTTTTTT. This translates into CASRRDSSEKLFF.